Listed here are 16 T cell receptor beta chains from one sample, sequenced in a study of blood T cell repertoires in COVID-19. Produced via immunoSEQ multiplex PCR; TCRdb's table is partial and in-frame only. The repertoire holds some 200,000 clones, with over 75% as singletons. Sequencing was carried out using peripheral blood. All receptors derive from a middle-aged man with acute or convalescent COVID-19.

V and J are TRBV5-4 and TRBJ1-1; D remains ambiguous. Germline CDR1 and CDR2: SGHNT and YYREEE (reference sequence). V was shortened by 5 bases and J by 1 base, with 12 bases between the two germline ends. This CDR3 has 14 amino acids. The CDR3 here is CASSRLDTNTEAFF. The DNA of the CDR3 is TGTGCCAGCAGTCGCTTAGACACGAACACTGAAGCTTTCTTT.

The chain employs TRBV6-1 and TRBJ1-5; D is unresolved. This CDR3 region has 14 residues. Germline loops: CDR1 MNHNS, CDR2 SASEGT. Trimming removed 2 bases at V and 6 bases at J, with 11 bases between. For the CDR3, the DNA is TGTGCCAGCAGTGAACGGAGGGCCCCTCAGCCCCAGCATTTT. Residues: CASSERRAPQPQHF.

A single count supports this clone. The rearrangement uses TRBV5-1 and TRBJ1-4, with 9 bases matching TRBD1. The V segment lost 2 bases and the J segment 2 bases; nucleotides outside the gene matches: 13. Germline V lookup: CDR1 SGHRS, CDR2 YFSETQ. This CDR3 region has 19 residues. The CDR3 coding sequence is TGCGCCAGCAGCTTCGCGGGACAGGGAAAAGGACCGACTAATGAAAAACTGTTTTTT. As protein: CASSFAGQGKGPTNEKLFF.

This CDR3 reads CASSIGLASGGIQYF. CDR3 in DNA: TGTGCCAGTAGTATAGGGTTGGCTAGTGGAGGCATTCAGTACTTC. The chain has TRBV19 and TRBJ2-4; possible D gene TRBD2, 5 bases. V lost 1 base and J lost 9, with 16 bases in between. The V gene's germline CDR1 is LNHDA and CDR2 SQIVND (reference sequence). CDR3 length: 15 amino acids. The whole variable domain, remainder taken from reference TRBV19 and TRBJ2-4, is DGGITQSPKYLFRKEGQNVTLSCEQNLNHDAMYWYRQDPGQGLRLIYYSQIVNDFQKGDIAEGYSVSREKKESFPLTVTSAQKNPTAFYLCASSIGLASGGIQYFGAGTRLSVL.

The genes are TRBV25-1 and TRBJ2-2, with TRBD1 as a possible D gene (5 bases). The V end lost 0 bases, the J end lost 7 bases, and 15 bases lay between the germline ends. The CDR3 consists of 16 residues. Per germline, CDR1 MGHDK and CDR2 SYGVNS. The CDR3: CASSEYALTQGGELFF. The CDR3 nucleotides are TGTGCCAGCAGTGAATATGCCCTAACTCAGGGCGGGGAGCTGTTTTTT. Full variable domain (outside the CDR3, taken from reference TRBV25-1 and TRBJ2-2): EADIYQTPRYLVIGTGKKITLECSQTMGHDKMYWYQQDPGMELHLIHYSYGVNSTEKGDLSSESTVSRIRTEHFPLTLESARPSHTSQYLCASSEYALTQGGELFFGEGSRLTVL.

Only one count was recorded for this clone. The rearrangement joins TRBV6-5 to TRBJ1-6; 9 nucleotides align to TRBD1. CDR3 length: 14 amino acids. Germline V gives CDR1 MNHEY, CDR2 SVGAGI. V shed 2 bases and J 10 bases; nucleotides not matched to a gene: 3. The CDR3 DNA is TGTGCCAGCAGTTACCGACAGGGGGAATCACCCCTCCACTTT. Encoded protein: CASSYRQGESPLHF.

The count of this clone is one. This chain joins TRBV7-2 and TRBJ1-3, with 7 bases that match TRBD1. This CDR3 is 13 amino acids long. Looked up from germline, CDR1 is SGHTA and CDR2 is FQGNSA. V lost 5 bases to trimming and J lost 4 bases; unmatched junction nucleotides: 2. DNA for the CDR3: TGTGCCAGCAGCCCGGGACAGGGAAACACCATATATTTT. This sequence encodes CASSPGQGNTIYF. Filled out from reference TRBV7-2 and TRBJ1-3, the complete variable domain reads GAGVSQSPSNKVTEKGKDVELRCDPISGHTALYWYRQSLGQGLEFLIYFQGNSAPDKSGLPSDRFSAERTGGSVSTLTIQRTQQEDSAVYLCASSPGQGNTIYFGEGSWLTVV.

The chain couples TRBV5-6 to TRBJ1-2; 9 bases map to TRBD1. The germline gives CDR1 SGHDT, CDR2 YYEEEE. Trimming took 5 bases from V and 5 from J; bases not matched to a gene: 7. This CDR3 comprises 14 residues. DNA of the CDR3: TGTGCCAGCAGGCCGGACAGGGGAAGATATGGCTACACCTTC. Its translation: CASRPDRGRYGYTF.

CDR3 protein: CASSFLGRGETQYF. In DNA form, the CDR3 reads TGTGCCAGCAGCTTCCTGGGGCGGGGGGAGACCCAGTACTTC. This chain joins TRBV7-3 and TRBJ2-5, with TRBD2 matching 7 bases. The V gene end was trimmed by 3 bases and the J gene end by 5 bases; junction bases not matched to a gene: 6. The CDR3 runs to 14 residues. Germline V CDR1 and CDR2: SGHTA, FQGTGA.

The chain couples TRBV15 to TRBJ2-7; TRBD2 matches 7 bases. The CDR3 totals 15 residues. The V segment lost 0 bases and the J segment 2 bases; nucleotides outside the gene matches: 4. Germline CDR1 LNHNV, CDR2 YYDKDF (reference sequence). Here the CDR3 reads CATSREGGGPYEQYF. The CDR3 nucleotides read TGTGCCACCAGCAGAGAGGGCGGGGGACCCTACGAGCAGTACTTC.

The chain uses TRBV7-7 and TRBJ2-1; the match to TRBD2 covers 11 bases. V shed 2 bases, J shed 3 bases, and the junction held 0 bases outside the gene matches. This CDR3 is built from 15 residues. Germline V gene data show CDR1 as SSHAT and CDR2 as FNYEAQ (reference sequence). This CDR3 reads CASSLLAGGYNEQFF. The DNA for the CDR3 is TGTGCCAGCAGCTTACTAGCGGGGGGCTACAATGAGCAGTTCTTC.

V usage is TRBV27 and J usage is TRBJ1-2; 8 bases agree with TRBD1. CDR3 size: 15 residues. V trimming: 4 bases; J trimming: 1 base; junction bases outside the gene matches: 5. Germline V gene data show CDR1 as MNHEY and CDR2 as SMNVEV (reference sequence). The CDR3 protein is CASSSGQGSNYGYTF. CDR3 coding DNA: TGTGCCAGCAGTTCCGGACAGGGAAGTAACTATGGCTACACCTTC.

This chain links TRBV7-8 with TRBJ1-2; D might be TRBD1 (5 bases). Germline CDR1 SGHVS, CDR2 FQNEAQ. V was cut by 5 bases and J by 3 bases, with 16 bases left in between. CDR3 length: 15 amino acids. The CDR3, as DNA: TGTGCCAGCAGCCAGTGGGATAAAGGGGACTATGGCTACACCTTC. This encodes CASSQWDKGDYGYTF.

This clone showed up just once. J is TRBJ2-1 and V is TRBV18; TRBD2 matches 10 bases. From germline, CDR1 is KGHSH and CDR2 LQKENI. This CDR3 region has 16 residues. V trimming: 2 bases; J trimming: 7 bases; junction bases outside the gene matches: 8. The CDR3 reads CASSPSERGGVNEQFF. The CDR3 DNA follows: TGTGCCAGCTCACCATCGGAGCGGGGGGGAGTTAATGAGCAGTTCTTC.

The CDR3 DNA follows: TGTGCCAGCAGGCCGACCGTCGGGACAGCATCCTATGGCTACACCTTC. It is translated as CASRPTVGTASYGYTF. This rearrangement joins TRBV6-6 to TRBJ1-2; 7 positions match TRBD1. Germline V gives CDR1 MNHNY, CDR2 SVGAGI (reference sequence). Trimming at V came to 6 bases and at J to 4 bases, leaving 14 bases not matched to a gene. The CDR3 spans 16 residues.

This chain joins TRBV7-9 and TRBJ2-2; D is possibly TRBD1 (6 bases). The V gene lost 5 bases and the J gene lost 6 bases, with 7 bases spanning the gap. Germline assignment: CDR1 SEHNR and CDR2 FQNEAQ (reference sequence). The CDR3 is made up of 12 amino acids. This chain's CDR3 is CASSRQAGELFF. In DNA form, the CDR3 reads TGTGCCAGCAGCCGACAGGCCGGGGAGCTGTTTTTT.